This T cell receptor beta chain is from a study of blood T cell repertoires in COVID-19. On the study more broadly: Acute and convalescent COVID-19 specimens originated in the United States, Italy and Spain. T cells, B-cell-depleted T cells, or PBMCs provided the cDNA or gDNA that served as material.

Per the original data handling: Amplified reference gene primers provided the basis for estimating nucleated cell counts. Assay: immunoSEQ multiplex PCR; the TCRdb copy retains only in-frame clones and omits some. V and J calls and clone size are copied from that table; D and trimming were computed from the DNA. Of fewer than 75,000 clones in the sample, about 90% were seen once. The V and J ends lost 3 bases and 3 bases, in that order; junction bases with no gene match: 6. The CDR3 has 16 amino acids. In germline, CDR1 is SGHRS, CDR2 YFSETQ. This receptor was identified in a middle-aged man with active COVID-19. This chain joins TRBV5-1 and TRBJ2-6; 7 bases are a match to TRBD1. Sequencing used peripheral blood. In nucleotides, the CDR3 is TGCGCCAGCAGCTCCGAGGGGGCTGGTGGGGCCAACGTCCTGACTTTC. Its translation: CASSSEGAGGANVLTF.